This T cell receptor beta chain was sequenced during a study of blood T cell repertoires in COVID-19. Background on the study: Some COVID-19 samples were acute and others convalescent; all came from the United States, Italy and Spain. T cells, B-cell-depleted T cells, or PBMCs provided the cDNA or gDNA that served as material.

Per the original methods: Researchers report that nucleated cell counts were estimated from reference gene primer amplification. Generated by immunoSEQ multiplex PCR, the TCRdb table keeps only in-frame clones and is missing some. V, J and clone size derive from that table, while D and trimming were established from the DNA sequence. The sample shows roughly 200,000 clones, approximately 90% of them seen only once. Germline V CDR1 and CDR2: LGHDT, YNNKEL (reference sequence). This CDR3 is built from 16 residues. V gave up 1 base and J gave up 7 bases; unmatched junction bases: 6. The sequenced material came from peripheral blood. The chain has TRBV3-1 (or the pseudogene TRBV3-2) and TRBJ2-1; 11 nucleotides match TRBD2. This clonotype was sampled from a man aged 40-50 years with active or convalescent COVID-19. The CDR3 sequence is CASSQVIAGGRNEQFF. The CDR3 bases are TGTGCCAGCAGCCAAGTTATAGCGGGGGGGCGGAATGAGCAGTTCTTC.